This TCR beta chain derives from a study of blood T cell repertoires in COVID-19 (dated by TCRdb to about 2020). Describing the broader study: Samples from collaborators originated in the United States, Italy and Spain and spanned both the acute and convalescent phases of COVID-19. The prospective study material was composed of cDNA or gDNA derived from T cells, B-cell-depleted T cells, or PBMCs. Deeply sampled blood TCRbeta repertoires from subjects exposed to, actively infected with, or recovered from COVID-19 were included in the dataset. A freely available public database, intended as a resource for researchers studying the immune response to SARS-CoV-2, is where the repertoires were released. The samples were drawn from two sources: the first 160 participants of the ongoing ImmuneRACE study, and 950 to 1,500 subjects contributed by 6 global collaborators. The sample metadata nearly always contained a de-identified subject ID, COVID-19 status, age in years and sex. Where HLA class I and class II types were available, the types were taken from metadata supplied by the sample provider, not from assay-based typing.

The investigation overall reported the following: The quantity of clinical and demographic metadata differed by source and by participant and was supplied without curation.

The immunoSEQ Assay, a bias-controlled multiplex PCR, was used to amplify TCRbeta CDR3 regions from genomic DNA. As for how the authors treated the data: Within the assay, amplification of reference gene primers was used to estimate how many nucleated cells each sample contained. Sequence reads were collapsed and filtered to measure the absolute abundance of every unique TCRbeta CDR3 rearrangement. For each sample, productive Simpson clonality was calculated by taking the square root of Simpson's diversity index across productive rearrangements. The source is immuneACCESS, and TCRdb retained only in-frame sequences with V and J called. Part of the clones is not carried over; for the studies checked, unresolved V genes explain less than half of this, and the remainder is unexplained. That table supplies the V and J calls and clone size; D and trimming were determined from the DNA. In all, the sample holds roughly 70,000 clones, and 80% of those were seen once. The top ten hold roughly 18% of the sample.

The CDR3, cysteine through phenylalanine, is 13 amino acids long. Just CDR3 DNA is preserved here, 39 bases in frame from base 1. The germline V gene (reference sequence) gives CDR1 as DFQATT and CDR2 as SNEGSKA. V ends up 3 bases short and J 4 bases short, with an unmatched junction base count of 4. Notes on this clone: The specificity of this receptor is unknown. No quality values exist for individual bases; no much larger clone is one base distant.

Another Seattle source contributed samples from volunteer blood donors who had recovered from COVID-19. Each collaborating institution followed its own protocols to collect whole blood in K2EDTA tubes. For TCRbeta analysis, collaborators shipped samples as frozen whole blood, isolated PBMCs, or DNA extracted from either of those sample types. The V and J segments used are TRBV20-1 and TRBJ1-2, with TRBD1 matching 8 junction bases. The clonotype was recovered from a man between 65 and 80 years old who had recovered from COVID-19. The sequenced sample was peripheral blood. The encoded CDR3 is CSASRQGTYGYTF. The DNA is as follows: TGCAGTGCTAGTAGACAGGGGACCTATGGCTACACCTTC.